What follows are 18 T cell receptor beta chains derived from one specimen sequenced in a study of shared clonotypes between healthy human individuals. Produced via immunoSEQ multiplex PCR; TCRdb's table is partial and in-frame only. The sample includes roughly 500,000 clones, 76% of them seen just once. Sequenced: PBMCs. The source is a woman between 35 and 50 years old in good health. Some clones in this sample may be carry-over from other donors' samples.

The rearrangement uses TRBV7-3 and TRBJ2-1, with 11 positions matching TRBD2. CDR3 length: 17 amino acids. Germline V gene sequence: CDR1 SGHTA, CDR2 FQGTGA. Trimming at V came to 2 bases and at J to 4 bases, leaving 7 bases not matched to a gene. CDR3 sequence reads: CASSLLGWTSGYNEQFF. The CDR3, as DNA: TGTGCCAGCAGCTTATTAGGGTGGACTAGCGGGTACAATGAGCAGTTCTTC.

Concerning this clone itself: One base away lies a much larger clone, so this may be a sequencing read error. The chain uses TRBV5-1 and TRBJ1-4, with D possibly TRBD1 on 6 matching bases. The CDR3 runs to 15 residues. Germline CDR1 reads SGHRS; CDR2 reads YFSETQ. DNA of the CDR3: TGCGCCAGCAGCGGAAAACAGGGATCGGGAGAAAAACTGTCTTTT. Translation gives CASSGKQGSGEKLSF.

At least ten counts were recorded for this clone. The same CDR3 arises from other DNA sequences in this sample as well. The rearrangement uses TRBV4-1 and TRBJ1-1, with D perhaps TRBD1 (5 bases). The CDR3 runs 16 residues. V gave up 4 bases and J gave up 5 bases, with 20 bases separating them. CDR1 and CDR2 from the germline V gene are MGHRA and YSYEKL. The CDR3, as DNA: TGCGCCAGCAGCCCACCCAAGGGACGGGCGCATACTGAAGCTTTCTTT. It encodes CASSPPKGRAHTEAFF.

The table lists this clone with many counts. The rearrangement uses TRBV19 and TRBJ1-2; 7 nucleotides agree with TRBD1. The germline V gene has CDR1 LNHDA and CDR2 SQIVND (reference sequence). V dropped 0 bases and J dropped 8; count of bases not matched to a gene: 9. CDR3 length: 15 amino acids. CDR3 protein: CASSIDRRGLLGYTF. The CDR3 DNA sequence: TGTGCCAGTAGTATAGATCGAAGGGGGCTGTTGGGCTACACCTTC.

CDR3 loop: CASSLGTSGRPLSSYNEQFF. As DNA, the CDR3 is TGCGCCAGCAGCTTGGGGACTAGCGGGAGGCCTCTAAGCTCCTACAATGAGCAGTTCTTC. J is TRBJ2-1 and V is TRBV5-1; 14 nucleotides agree with TRBD2. The V and J ends lost 0 bases and 0 bases, in that order; junction bases with no gene match: 8. The CDR3 sequence is 20 residues long. Germline values: CDR1 SGHRS, CDR2 YFSETQ.

The J gene is TRBJ2-5, the V gene TRBV7-6, with D perhaps TRBD1 (8 bases). The CDR3 runs to 13 residues. Trimming took 5 bases from V and 7 from J, leaving 14 bases between them. Germline V gene data show CDR1 as SGHVS and CDR2 as FNYEAQ. The DNA of the CDR3 is TGTGCCAGCAGCGCGGACAGGGAGGGGACCCAGTACTTC. This sequence encodes CASSADREGTQYF.

V is TRBV23-1 and J is TRBJ1-2, with 10 nucleotides matching TRBD1. TRBV23-1 counts as an open reading frame of uncertain function. The CDR3 totals 15 residues. The junction had 11 bases not matched to a gene; V was cut back by 10 bases and J by 3 bases. CDR3 loop: CATCTGTGAYYGYTF. CDR3 nucleotide sequence: TGCGCCACCTGCACCGGGACAGGGGCGTACTATGGCTACACCTTC.

This clone was picked up many times. V and J are TRBV30 and TRBJ2-5; 13 nucleotides align to TRBD2. The CDR3 has 16 amino acids. Germline trimming cut 1 base from V and 2 bases from J; bases unmatched to any gene: 4. From germline, CDR1 is GTSNPN and CDR2 SVGIG (reference sequence). DNA of the CDR3: TGTGCCTGGAGTGCAGCGGGACTAGCGGGACAAGAGACCCAGTACTTC. It is translated as CAWSAAGLAGQETQYF.

The CDR3 loop reads CASSPGGERALVNEQFF. The CDR3 bases are TGCGCCAGCAGCCCGGGCGGGGAGCGGGCCCTTGTCAATGAGCAGTTCTTC. The V and J genes are TRBV5-1 and TRBJ2-1, with D perhaps TRBD2 (6 bases). V was trimmed by 4 bases and J by 6 bases, leaving 23 bases between them. Germline CDR1 is SGHRS and CDR2 is YFSETQ. The CDR3 covers 17 residues.

The J gene is TRBJ2-7, the V gene TRBV18; 8 bases line up with TRBD2. Germline CDR1 is KGHSH and CDR2 is LQKENI. V gave up 6 bases and J gave up 2 bases; unmatched junction bases: 3. The CDR3 is made up of 13 amino acids. DNA for the CDR3: TGTGCCAGCTCCACTAGCGGAACCTACGAGCAGTACTTC. It codes for CASSTSGTYEQYF.

There are a few counts of this clone. The chain uses TRBV6-4 and TRBJ2-7, with unresolved D. The length of the CDR3 is 13 residues. V was shortened by 0 bases and J by 6 bases, with 9 bases between the two germline ends. Germline V gene lookup returns CDR1 MRHNA and CDR2 SNTAGT. Written as DNA, the CDR3 is TGTGCCAGCAGTGACTCGATATCGTCCGAGCAGTACTTC. Protein sequence: CASSDSISSEQYF.

Here the CDR3 DNA reads TGTGCCACCACAGGGCCCAATCAGCCCCAGCATTTT. Protein sequence: CATTGPNQPQHF. This chain joins TRBV28 and TRBJ1-5; D is perhaps TRBD1 (6 bases). Trimming removed 10 bases from V and 3 bases from J, with 10 bases in between. CDR3 size: 12 residues. Germline lookup yields CDR1 MDHEN and CDR2 SYDVKM.

Notes on this clone: A clone one base away is much larger, so this may be a read error. Other DNA sequences within the sample encode an identical CDR3. V and J are TRBV19 and TRBJ2-7; D is unresolved. CDR3 size: 15 residues. Germline assignment: CDR1 LNHDA and CDR2 SQIVND (reference sequence). The ends were cut back, 5 bases at V and 4 bases at J, with 18 bases in the middle. In nucleotides, the CDR3 is TGTGCCAGTAGTTCCTTGATGCGGAGCTCTTACGAGCAGTACTTC. Translation: CASSSLMRSSYEQYF.

Regarding this clone: Other DNA sequences in the sample encode the same CDR3. The V and J genes are TRBV2 and TRBJ2-7, with D possibly TRBD2 on 6 matching bases. This CDR3 has 12 residues. The V end was cut by 4 bases, the J end by 7 bases, with 11 bases between. Looked up from germline, CDR1 is SNHLY and CDR2 is FYNNEI. For the CDR3, the DNA is TGTGCCAGCAGTGCCGGGGCGGGAGAGCAGTACTTC. It codes for CASSAGAGEQYF.

In the case of this clone: The same CDR3 also results from other DNA sequences found in this sample. V is TRBV30 and J is TRBJ1-2; D is unclear. The CDR3 totals 11 residues. Trimming took off 0 bases at V and 4 bases at J, with 3 bases between the two ends. Germline values: CDR1 GTSNPN, CDR2 SVGIG (reference sequence). In DNA, the CDR3 is TGTGCCTGGAGTGTAGGCTATGGCTACACCTTC. Its protein product is CAWSVGYGYTF.

The chain recombines TRBV11-2 with TRBJ2-2, with TRBD1 matching over 7 bases. V shed 5 bases, J shed 6 bases, and the junction held 9 bases outside the gene matches. CDR1 and CDR2 from the germline V gene are SGHAT and FQNNGV. This CDR3 is built from 15 residues. CDR3 nucleotide sequence: TGTGCCAGCAGCGCGATCAGGGGGACCGCCGGGGAGCTGTTTTTT. Translating gives CASSAIRGTAGELFF.

Only one count was recorded for this clone. This chain connects TRBV6-6 to TRBJ2-1; 7 bases match TRBD1. The CDR3 extends over 15 amino acids. Germline assignment: CDR1 MNHNY and CDR2 SVGAGI (reference sequence). V shed 3 bases, J shed 2 bases, and the junction held 4 bases outside the gene matches. CDR3 residues: CASSYRGPAYNEQFF. The CDR3 nucleotides read TGTGCCAGCAGTTATAGGGGGCCGGCCTACAATGAGCAGTTCTTC.

The chain joins TRBV2 to TRBJ2-2; tentatively, D is TRBD1 (5 bases). Trimming stripped 6 bases from V and 1 base from J, with 9 bases between. The CDR3 is made up of 14 amino acids. Germline CDR1 is SNHLY and CDR2 is FYNNEI. The CDR3 bases are TGTGCCAGCAGCGCTAGGGGGAACACCGGGGAGCTGTTTTTT. Translated: CASSARGNTGELFF.